What follows is one T cell receptor beta chain and its context. Additional DNA sequences in this sample encode the identical CDR3. This sample is drawn from a study of blood T cell repertoires in COVID-19. V was cut by 3 bases and J by 2 bases, with 4 bases left in between. The germline gives CDR1 KGHSH, CDR2 LQKENI. This CDR3 is 13 amino acids long. Clinical history reported by participants formed the basis on which cohorts were assigned. Clones were sequenced by immunoSEQ multiplex PCR, and TCRdb holds only the in-frame ones, with some missing. The data contain 280,000 or so clones, roughly 90% of them singletons.

This chain connects TRBV18 to TRBJ2-2; D is unresolved. Sequenced sample: PBMCs or T cells enriched from blood (not recorded which). The TCR was taken from a woman between 50 and 59 years old who had been exposed to COVID-19. CDR3 coding DNA: TGTGCCAGCTCACCGCGTAACACCGGGGAGCTGTTTTTT. It translates to CASSPRNTGELFF.